One and the same sample provided the 3 T cell receptor beta chains below, sequenced in a study of early T cells in non-severe SARS-CoV-2 infection. TCRdb independently ran MiXCR on the 5' RACE reads; one entry per CDR3 protein. This table holds some 56,000 distinct CDR3 sequences, about 10% found once. Material: whole blood. The origin of the receptors is an adult who was a healthcare worker with PCR-confirmed SARS-CoV-2 infection or an uninfected control (not recorded which).

The CDR3 sequence is CASSYGAGAYEQYF. The CDR3 DNA sequence: TGTGCCAGCAGTTACGGGGCGGGAGCCTACGAGCAGTACTTC. The chain joins TRBV6-6 to TRBJ2-7; 7 nucleotides match TRBD2. The CDR3 runs to 14 residues. CDR1 is MNHNY, CDR2 SVGAGI, per germline (reference sequence). Trimming cost V 2 bases and J 2 bases; bases outside gene matches: 3.

This clonotype appeared a few times. This chain links TRBV6-4 with TRBJ1-2; TRBD1 might be the D (6 bases). The V end lost 2 bases, the J end lost 12 bases, and 16 bases lay between the germline ends. Germline V gene data show CDR1 as MRHNA and CDR2 as SNTAGT. The CDR3 is 13 amino acids. As DNA, the CDR3 is TGTGCCAGCAGTGACGGTCCTGGGACACGGAACACCTTC. It yields the protein CASSDGPGTRNTF.

This clonotype was recorded many times. V and J are TRBV7-9 and TRBJ2-1; D gene ambiguous. This CDR3 is built from 12 residues. Deletions cut 1 base from V and 9 bases from J, with 7 bases between. Germline V lookup: CDR1 SEHNR, CDR2 FQNEAQ (reference sequence). CDR3: CASSLGAGEQFF. In DNA form, the CDR3 reads TGTGCCAGCAGCTTAGGGGCTGGTGAGCAGTTCTTC.